A single sample is the source of the 25 T cell receptor beta chains below, sequenced in a study of human T cells and chemical hapten exposure. One entry per CDR3 protein results from TCRdb running MiXCR on the RACE reads. This table holds 80,000 to 95,000 distinct CDR3 sequences, approximately 10% found once. Time point specified: patch test 2, 6 weeks after DPC sensitization. Regarding treatment: therapeutic diphenylcyclopropenone sensitization with weekly scalp DPC. Material: whole blood, obtained in connection with sensitization to the hapten diphenylcyclopropenone (DPC). These receptors were obtained from a man in his forties with alopecia areata. Some clones in this sample may be carry-over from other donors' samples.

The rearrangement joins TRBV14 to TRBJ2-5; D remains ambiguous. Germline CDR1 SGHDN, CDR2 FVKESK. V was clipped by 6 bases and J by 0 bases, with 17 bases between them. The CDR3 is made up of 16 amino acids. The CDR3 bases are TGTGCCAGCAGACCGAGCAGTGCGACGTACCAAGAGACCCAGTACTTC. Its translation: CASRPSSATYQETQYF.

The rearrangement links TRBV9 to TRBJ2-5, with 7 positions matching TRBD2. This CDR3 comprises 14 residues. Germline V gives CDR1 SGDLS, CDR2 YYNGEE. V lost 0 bases and J lost 5; bases outside the gene matches: 4. The DNA of the CDR3 is TGTGCCAGCAGCGTAGGCGGGAGTCGGGAGACCCAGTACTTC. Translation gives CASSVGGSRETQYF. The full variable domain, rest sourced from reference TRBV9 and TRBJ2-5, is DSGVTQTPKHLITATGQRVTLRCSPRSGDLSVYWYQQSLDQGLQFLIQYYNGEERAKGNILERFSAQQFPDLHSELNLSSLELGDSALYFCASSVGGSRETQYFGPGTRLLVL.

In this sample, this clonotype turned up a few times. The chain is built from TRBV6-4 and TRBJ2-1; 10 bases are a match to TRBD1. CDR1 MRHNA and CDR2 SNTAGT come from the germline V gene. The CDR3 length is 16 residues. With V trimmed by 0 bases and J by 4 bases, 3 bases remained unmatched. The CDR3 sequence is CASSDSGTGVYNEQFF. Here the CDR3 DNA reads TGTGCCAGCAGTGACTCCGGGACAGGGGTATACAATGAGCAGTTCTTC.

This clonotype was detected many times. This CDR3 reads CASSEDLGGNSPLHF. The CDR3 DNA reads TGTGCCAGCAGTGAAGACCTTGGGGGCAATTCACCCCTCCACTTT. This chain connects TRBV2 to TRBJ1-6; tentatively, D is TRBD1 (6 bases). The germline V and J ends were trimmed by 1 base and 7 bases, with 11 bases remaining between them. Germline V gives CDR1 SNHLY, CDR2 FYNNEI. CDR3 length: 15 residues.

This clonotype was recorded a few times. The chain links TRBV5-1 to TRBJ2-7, with 9 bases aligning to TRBD1. Looked up from germline, CDR1 is SGHRS and CDR2 is YFSETQ. The V gene end was trimmed by 2 bases and the J gene end by 5 bases; junction bases not matched to a gene: 5. The CDR3 extends over 14 amino acids. CDR3 in amino acids: CASSFWTGENEQYF. CDR3 sequence (DNA): TGCGCCAGCAGCTTTTGGACAGGGGAAAACGAGCAGTACTTC.

A word on this clonotype: At one end the junction does not follow the germline gene, possibly because of a read error. V is TRBV18 and J is TRBJ1-5; 7 nucleotides line up with TRBD1. Germline CDR1 KGHSH, CDR2 LQKENI. The CDR3 extends over 14 amino acids. CDR3 DNA sequence: TGTGCCAGCTCACCGGGACAGAGCAATCAGCCCCAGAATTTT. Encoded protein: CASSPGQSNQPQNF.

The sample holds a few counts of this clonotype. The CDR3: CASSAGPNTLPSTDTQYF. The CDR3 bases are TGTGCCAGCAGCGCGGGACCAAACACGCTCCCTAGCACAGATACGCAGTATTTT. The chain joins TRBV9 to TRBJ2-3; the D gene could be TRBD1 or TRBD2 (5 bases each). Per germline, CDR1 SGDLS and CDR2 YYNGEE. Trimming pared 3 bases from V and 0 bases from J, leaving 20 bases between. CDR3 size: 18 residues.

This chain joins TRBV19 and TRBJ2-7; D assignment may be TRBD1 or TRBD2 (5 bases each). This CDR3 has 15 residues. The ends were cut back, 4 bases at V and 2 bases at J, with 15 bases in the middle. Germline V lookup: CDR1 LNHDA, CDR2 SQIVND (reference sequence). The CDR3 sequence is CASSTYRDGPYEQYF. In DNA, the CDR3 is TGTGCCAGTAGTACTTACCGGGACGGACCCTACGAGCAGTACTTC.

In its sample, this clonotype was seen many times. This chain uses TRBV20-1 with TRBJ1-1, with 8 bases matching TRBD1. This CDR3 contains 16 residues. Germline loops: CDR1 DFQATT, CDR2 SNEGSKA (reference sequence). V shed 0 bases, J shed 3 bases, and the junction held 9 bases outside the gene matches. CDR3 in amino acids: CSAREAGGVMYTEAFF. CDR3 nucleotide sequence: TGCAGTGCTAGAGAGGCAGGGGGCGTCATGTACACTGAAGCTTTCTTT.

This clonotype has just a few counts. The chain uses TRBV20-1 and TRBJ2-1, with a tentative D call TRBD1 (5 bases). The CDR3 consists of 14 residues. Germline V gene data show CDR1 as DFQATT and CDR2 as SNEGSKA (reference sequence). Trimming removed 3 bases at V and 5 bases at J, with 14 bases between. The CDR3 sequence is CSASIRASNNEQFF. DNA for the CDR3: TGCAGTGCTAGCATCAGGGCGAGCAACAATGAGCAGTTCTTC.

In its sample, this clonotype was seen a few times. The chain carries TRBV12-3 or TRBV12-4 and TRBJ2-2; either TRBD1 or TRBD2 may supply D (6 bases each). Trimming left V 5 bases short and J 5 bases short, with 18 bases between. The CDR3 loop spans 16 amino acids. The CDR3 nucleotides read TGTGCCAGCAGTCAGACAGGTGGGAGGAAGACCGGGGAGCTGTTTTTT. This gives the protein CASSQTGGRKTGELFF.

The chain recombines TRBV18 with TRBJ2-7, with TRBD2 identical over 7 bases. Germline V gene sequence: CDR1 KGHSH, CDR2 LQKENI. The CDR3 runs to 14 residues. The trim removed 9 bases at V and 3 bases at J, leaving 11 bases unmatched. CDR3: CASFKREENYEQYF. CDR3 in DNA: TGTGCCAGTTTTAAGCGGGAAGAAAACTACGAGCAGTACTTC.

The V and J genes are TRBV20-1 and TRBJ2-5, with 9 bases that match TRBD2. The V gene end was trimmed by 6 bases and the J gene end by 0 bases; junction bases not matched to a gene: 5. The CDR3 consists of 14 residues. Germline V gene sequence: CDR1 DFQATT, CDR2 SNEGSKA (reference sequence). The DNA for the CDR3 is TGCAGTGCAGAACTAGCGGGCCACCAAGAGACCCAGTACTTC. Its translation is CSAELAGHQETQYF.

The sample holds a few counts of this clonotype. V and J are TRBV5-6 and TRBJ2-6; 7 positions agree with TRBD1. The length of the CDR3 is 20 residues. The germline V gene encodes CDR1 SGHDT and CDR2 YYEEEE. With 4 bases clipped from V and 1 base from J, the junction kept 17 bases outside the gene matches. CDR3 nucleotide sequence: TGTGCCAGCAGCCGCTTTCTATTAGGACAGGCCGATTCTGGGGCCAACGTCCTGACTTTC. Residues: CASSRFLLGQADSGANVLTF.

The chain joins TRBV21-1 to TRBJ2-7; the table gives TRBD2 as D, unverified against the DNA. TRBV21-1 is annotated as a pseudogene. The CDR3 is 19 residues long. This CDR3 is CASSKETEPSVGRSYEQYV. The CDR3 bases are TGTGCCAGCAGCAAAGAGACTGAACCTAGCGTCGGTAGATCCTACGAGCAGTACGTC.

The chain carries TRBV6-6 and TRBJ1-5; 8 bases agree with TRBD1. This CDR3 contains 16 residues. CDR1 and CDR2 (germline): MNHNY, SVGAGI (reference sequence). The V gene end was trimmed by 6 bases and the J gene end by 3 bases; junction bases not matched to a gene: 10. CDR3 in amino acids: CASRNRQGTLNQPQHF. For the CDR3, the DNA is TGTGCCAGCAGAAACCGACAGGGGACCCTCAATCAGCCCCAGCATTTT.

The sample holds a few counts of this clonotype. The chain recombines TRBV12-3 or TRBV12-4 with TRBJ1-4; D uncertain. The CDR3 is 13 residues long. V was pared by 0 bases and J by 8 bases, with 7 bases between. This CDR3 is CASSLAEGEKLFF. DNA for the CDR3: TGTGCCAGCAGTTTAGCGGAAGGGGAAAAACTGTTTTTT.

The chain recombines TRBV6-2 or TRBV6-3 with TRBJ2-2; D call uncertain. CDR1 and CDR2 from the germline V gene are MNHEY and SVGEGT. The CDR3 has 15 residues. V shed 6 bases and J shed 5 bases, with 16 bases lying between them. This CDR3 reads CASSRSWPDTGELFF. The CDR3 DNA sequence: TGTGCCAGCAGCCGGAGCTGGCCGGATACCGGGGAGCTGTTTTTT.

Only a few counts were recorded for this clonotype. This rearrangement joins TRBV7-2 to TRBJ2-3; D is ambiguous. The germline CDR1 and CDR2 sequences are SGHTA and FQGNSA. The CDR3 totals 14 residues. The V end was cut by 5 bases, the J end by 4 bases, with 13 bases between. This CDR3 reads CASSPGSPADTQYF. CDR3 nucleotide sequence: TGTGCCAGCAGCCCCGGCTCGCCCGCAGATACGCAGTATTTT.

In its sample, this clonotype was seen a few times. The J gene is TRBJ2-7, the V gene TRBV10-2; 7 bases line up with TRBD2. The germline V gene has CDR1 WSHSY and CDR2 SAAADI. The length of the CDR3 is 12 residues. After removal of 8 bases from V and 4 bases from J, the junction contained 5 bases not matched to a gene. The CDR3 here is CASGTTDYEQYV. CDR3 DNA sequence: TGCGCCAGCGGGACTACTGATTACGAGCAGTACGTC.

This clonotype was seen repeatedly, ten times or more. This chain joins TRBV5-5 and TRBJ1-1, with 8 positions matching TRBD1. There are 14 residues in the CDR3. The V and J ends lost 1 base and 6 bases, in that order; junction bases with no gene match: 5. Germline CDR1 reads SGHKS; CDR2 reads YYEKEE (reference sequence). CDR3 loop: CASSLHRGIAEAFF. CDR3 sequence (DNA): TGTGCCAGCAGCTTGCACAGGGGGATTGCTGAAGCTTTCTTT.

The gene calls are TRBV4-1 and TRBJ1-4; 8 bases match TRBD1. The CDR3 is 15 amino acids. Germline CDR1 is MGHRA and CDR2 is YSYEKL. V dropped 0 bases and J dropped 7; count of bases not matched to a gene: 4. As DNA, the CDR3 is TGCGCCAGCAGCCAAGAGGGACAGGCGGGTGAAAAACTGTTTTTT. This translates into CASSQEGQAGEKLFF.

V usage is TRBV12-3 or TRBV12-4 and J usage is TRBJ2-7, with TRBD1 matching 8 bases. The V gene end was trimmed by 6 bases and the J gene end by 3 bases; junction bases not matched to a gene: 4. The CDR3 loop spans 13 amino acids. The CDR3 DNA reads as TGTGCCAGCAGCTCCGGACAGGGCTACGAGCAGTACTTC. This gives the protein CASSSGQGYEQYF.

A note on this clonotype: An end of the junction differs from the germline gene, which may be a read error. The chain recombines TRBV6-6 with TRBJ2-1; 11 nucleotides agree with TRBD2. The CDR3 contains 15 residues. CDR1 MNHNY and CDR2 SVGAGI come from the germline V gene (reference sequence). The CDR3, as DNA: TGTGCCACCAGTCGACTAGCGGGGAACTACAATGAGCAGTTCTTC. Translation gives CATSRLAGNYNEQFF.

In this sample, this clonotype turned up many times. This chain uses TRBV29-1 with TRBJ2-7; possible D gene TRBD1, 6 bases. Trimming removed 4 bases at V and 0 bases at J, with 13 bases between. Germline V lookup: CDR1 SQVTM, CDR2 ANQGSEA. This CDR3 has 14 amino acids. The CDR3 DNA is TGCAGCGTTGTGACAGGCTTACGCTCCTACGAGCAGTACGTC. It encodes CSVVTGLRSYEQYV.